This T cell receptor (beta chain) is from a study of T cell repertoires in cytomegalovirus infection. The V gene's germline CDR1 is ENHRY and CDR2 SYGVKD. The trim removed 6 bases at V and 0 bases at J, leaving 8 bases unmatched. The CDR3 consists of 16 residues. TCRdb analysed the reads with MiXCR anew, one entry per CDR3 protein. The sample shows roughly 70,000 distinct CDR3 sequences, 20% to 25% of them seen only once. A remark on this clonotype: Its antigen is still unknown.

This specimen consisted of CD8+ T cells from cultured PBMCs, obtained from culture after CMV antigen stimulation. This rearrangement joins TRBV10-3 to TRBJ2-1; 7 bases align to TRBD1. The receptor was isolated from a human donor in good health (CMV status not recorded). Some clones in this sample may be carry-over from other donors' samples. CDR3 nucleotides: TGTGCCATCAGCCCTTCGACAGGGATCTCCTACAATGAGCAGTTCTTC. It translates to CAISPSTGISYNEQFF.